This T cell receptor beta chain was identified in a study of OX40 agonist ivuxolimab in advanced cancers. Study at large: Prior checkpoint blockade (anti-PD-1, anti-PD-L1 or anti-CTLA-4) was permitted; 40% had it. The study, taken as a whole, reports: Relative to CD4+ cells, CD8+ T cells on average had more expanded clones.

Comment on this clone: The antigen is undetermined.

The J segment lost 0 bases and the V segment lost 4 bases, leaving 10 bases of the junction unmatched. CDR1 is PRHDT and CDR2 is FYEKMQ in the germline V gene (reference sequence). CDR3 length: 19 amino acids. Profiling relied on immunoSEQ multiplex PCR, and the TCRdb table lists in-frame clones only, not all of them. The data contain roughly 5,100 clones, approximately 66% of them singletons. The sequence derives from an adult with an advanced solid tumor such as melanoma, head and neck, liver or kidney cancer. Material: CD4+ or CD8+ T cells sorted from blood, obtained in a trial of the OX40 agonist ivuxolimab. This chain connects TRBV13 to TRBJ2-2; TRBD2 aligns across 11 bases. CDR3 coding DNA: TGTGCCAGCAGCTCCGACGGGGTAGCGGGGGGGCCGAACACCGGGGAGCTGTTTTTT. Translated: CASSSDGVAGGPNTGELFF.